This TCR beta chain came from a study of blood T cells in healthy people across ages. Findings of the study overall: The fall in TCR beta diversity per million T cells was roughly linear with age.

The V gene's germline CDR1 is MNHEY and CDR2 SVGEGT. This CDR3 is built from 12 residues. A sample-barcoded 5' primer and a J-beta primer mix were used in a second PCR of roughly 6 to 11 cycles. TCRdb passed the 5' RACE reads through MiXCR, listing each CDR3 protein once. The profile shows 540,000 or so distinct CDR3 sequences, 27% of them singletons. Only one count was recorded for this clonotype. Antigen specificity is unknown. A read error may account for a junction end that differs from germline. This sequence joins TRBV6-2 or TRBV6-3 and TRBJ2-5; D not certain. The TCR sequence derives from an older woman in good health. The sequencing sample was made of blood. CDR3 residues: CDSSYLQETQYF. The CDR3 DNA sequence: TGTGACAGCAGTTACCTTCAAGAGACCCAGTACTTC.